This TCR beta chain was identified during a study of blood T cell repertoires in COVID-19. Study summary: Both acute and convalescent COVID-19 samples were obtained from the United States, Italy and Spain. T cells, B-cell-depleted T cells, or PBMCs supplied cDNA or gDNA.

This CDR3 has 14 residues. Looked up from germline, CDR1 is SGDLS and CDR2 is YYNGEE. After removal of 0 bases from V and 3 bases from J, the junction contained 2 bases not matched to a gene. The data were produced by immunoSEQ multiplex PCR, yet TCRdb's version contains in-frame clones alone and is incomplete. The sample includes 100,000 to 150,000 clones, around 80% of them seen just once. The sequence was collected from a man in his 60s with active or convalescent COVID-19. The chain uses TRBV9 and TRBJ2-5, with TRBD1 identical over 7 bases. The sample consisted of peripheral blood. The chain's CDR3 is CASSVEGTEETQYF. The CDR3 DNA sequence: TGTGCCAGCAGCGTAGAGGGGACAGAAGAGACCCAGTACTTC.